A selection of T cell receptor beta chains follows, all from one sample in a study of blood T cell repertoires in COVID-19. TCRdb's table, derived via immunoSEQ multiplex PCR, lists solely in-frame clones and lacks some. Seen here are 350,000 to 500,000 clones, about 87% observed once, and the top ten hold 0.75% to 0.85%. Material for sequencing was peripheral blood. All receptors derive from a man between 18 and 29 years old with COVID-19, enrolled during active disease. Both conserved end residues are part of each CDR3. A D gene is named only where the DNA matches it firmly. Expanded clones are given a class, and other clones once, few, many or no size at all.

v_call: TRBV7-2; j_call: TRBJ2-3; d_call: TRBD1; clone_size: NA; cdr3_aa: CASSLPGTGADTQYF; cdr3_nt: TGTGCCAGCAGCTTACCCGGGACAGGGGCAGATACGCAGTATTTT
v_call: TRBV4-1; j_call: TRBJ1-4; d_call: TRBD1; clone_size: NA; cdr3_aa: CASSQVTGDEKLFF; cdr3_nt: TGCGCCAGCAGCCAAGTGACAGGGGATGAAAAACTGTTTTTT
v_call: TRBV21-1; j_call: TRBJ1-2; d_call: NA; clone_size: NA; cdr3_aa: CASSRRDYTF; cdr3_nt: TGTGCCAGCAGCAGGCGGGACTACACCTTC
v_call: TRBV2; j_call: TRBJ2-1; d_call: TRBD1; clone_size: once; cdr3_aa: CASSGKGALSYNEQFF; cdr3_nt: TGTGCCAGCAGTGGAAAGGGGGCCCTGTCCTACAATGAGCAGTTCTTC
v_call: TRBV15; j_call: TRBJ2-5; d_call: TRBD1; clone_size: NA; cdr3_aa: CATSPDRKETQYF; cdr3_nt: TGTGCCACCAGCCCGGACAGGAAAGAGACCCAGTACTTC
v_call: TRBV13; j_call: TRBJ2-7; d_call: NA; clone_size: NA; cdr3_aa: CASSAARESSYEQYF; cdr3_nt: TGTGCCAGCAGCGCAGCCCGGGAGTCCTCCTACGAGCAGTACTTC
v_call: TRBV3-1/TRBV3-2; j_call: TRBJ2-2; d_call: NA; clone_size: NA; cdr3_aa: CASSRAPSGNTGELFF; cdr3_nt: TGTGCCAGCAGCCGAGCTCCCAGCGGGAACACCGGGGAGCTGTTTTTT
v_call: TRBV29-1; j_call: TRBJ1-1; d_call: NA; clone_size: NA; cdr3_aa: CSVEEGGMLAEAFF; cdr3_nt: TGCAGCGTTGAAGAGGGGGGGATGCTAGCGGAAGCTTTCTTT
v_call: TRBV13; j_call: TRBJ2-7; d_call: TRBD1; clone_size: NA; cdr3_aa: CATGGPGQGDYEQYF; cdr3_nt: TGTGCCACCGGAGGACCGGGACAGGGGGACTACGAGCAGTACTTC
v_call: TRBV2; j_call: TRBJ2-1; d_call: TRBD2; clone_size: NA; cdr3_aa: CASEEPGGEQFF; cdr3_nt: TGTGCCAGCGAAGAGCCGGGAGGTGAGCAGTTCTTC
v_call: TRBV11-3; j_call: TRBJ1-2; d_call: NA; clone_size: NA; cdr3_aa: CASSFVGGFDGYTF; cdr3_nt: TGTGCCAGCAGCTTCGTCGGGGGGTTCGATGGCTACACCTTC
v_call: TRBV5-4; j_call: TRBJ1-5; d_call: NA; clone_size: once; cdr3_aa: CASSLEQNQPQHF; cdr3_nt: TGTGCCAGCAGCCTTGAACAGAATCAGCCCCAGCATTTT
v_call: TRBV27; j_call: TRBJ1-4; d_call: NA; clone_size: NA; cdr3_aa: CASNSVKLFF; cdr3_nt: TGTGCCAGCAACTCGGTAAAACTGTTTTTT
v_call: TRBV11-2; j_call: TRBJ1-4; d_call: NA; clone_size: NA; cdr3_aa: CASSGLQGLGEKLFF; cdr3_nt: TGTGCCAGCAGCGGTTTACAGGGTCTCGGTGAAAAACTGTTTTTT
v_call: TRBV5-5; j_call: TRBJ2-2; d_call: TRBD2; clone_size: NA; cdr3_aa: CASSALAGVDTGELFF; cdr3_nt: TGTGCCAGCAGCGCGTTAGCGGGAGTCGACACCGGGGAGCTGTTTTTT
v_call: TRBV5-5; j_call: TRBJ2-5; d_call: TRBD2; clone_size: NA; cdr3_aa: CASSYGSTSGRVVETQYF; cdr3_nt: TGTGCCAGCAGCTACGGATCGACTAGCGGGAGGGTAGTCGAGACCCAGTACTTC
v_call: TRBV19; j_call: TRBJ2-2; d_call: TRBD1; clone_size: NA; cdr3_aa: CASTTWDRGRSGELFF; cdr3_nt: TGTGCCAGTACCACCTGGGACAGGGGAAGGTCCGGGGAGCTGTTTTTT
v_call: TRBV5-5; j_call: TRBJ2-6; d_call: NA; clone_size: NA; cdr3_aa: CASSLAVASSGANVLTF; cdr3_nt: TGTGCCAGCAGCTTGGCGGTCGCCTCCTCTGGGGCCAACGTCCTGACTTTC
v_call: TRBV12-5; j_call: TRBJ1-1; d_call: NA; clone_size: NA; cdr3_aa: CASGLTGNTEAFF; cdr3_nt: TGTGCTAGTGGGCTGACAGGGAACACTGAAGCTTTCTTT
v_call: TRBV5-1; j_call: TRBJ1-4; d_call: NA; clone_size: NA; cdr3_aa: CASSLGPQGATNEKLFF; cdr3_nt: TGCGCCAGCAGCTTGGGCCCACAGGGCGCAACTAATGAAAAACTGTTTTTT
v_call: TRBV7-9; j_call: TRBJ1-4; d_call: NA; clone_size: few; cdr3_aa: CASSFASNEKLFF; cdr3_nt: TGTGCCAGCAGCTTCGCGTCAAATGAAAAACTGTTTTTT
v_call: TRBV6-5; j_call: TRBJ1-2; d_call: NA; clone_size: NA; cdr3_aa: CASSSGSDYTF; cdr3_nt: TGTGCCAGCAGTTCCGGGTCCGACTACACCTTC
v_call: TRBV29-1; j_call: TRBJ1-2; d_call: TRBD1; clone_size: NA; cdr3_aa: CSVGQGSNYGYTF; cdr3_nt: TGCAGCGTTGGACAGGGTAGTAACTATGGCTACACCTTC
v_call: TRBV11-2; j_call: TRBJ2-5; d_call: NA; clone_size: once; cdr3_aa: CASSSIHSPAWETQYF; cdr3_nt: TGTGCCAGCAGCTCTATACATAGCCCGGCGTGGGAGACCCAGTACTTC
v_call: TRBV10-3; j_call: TRBJ2-3; d_call: NA; clone_size: NA; cdr3_aa: CAISDAGRALHASTDTQYF; cdr3_nt: TGTGCCATCAGTGACGCCGGCAGGGCCCTTCATGCTAGCACAGATACGCAGTATTTT
v_call: TRBV4-2; j_call: TRBJ2-3; d_call: TRBD2; clone_size: NA; cdr3_aa: CASSPGTSGNTDTQYF; cdr3_nt: TGTGCCAGCAGTCCCGGGACTAGCGGGAACACAGATACGCAGTATTTT
v_call: TRBV7-2; j_call: TRBJ2-2; d_call: TRBD2; clone_size: few; cdr3_aa: CASSLRAGGSTGELFF; cdr3_nt: TGTGCCAGCAGCCTAAGGGCAGGCGGGAGCACCGGGGAGCTGTTTTTT
v_call: TRBV29-1; j_call: TRBJ1-5; d_call: NA; clone_size: NA; cdr3_aa: CSVVGGVDYSNQPQHF; cdr3_nt: TGCAGCGTTGTAGGGGGTGTCGATTATAGCAATCAGCCCCAGCATTTT
v_call: TRBV7-3; j_call: TRBJ2-2; d_call: TRBD2; clone_size: few; cdr3_aa: CASSHGGTGELFF; cdr3_nt: TGTGCCAGCAGCCACGGGGGGACCGGGGAGCTGTTTTTT
v_call: TRBV12-3/TRBV12-4; j_call: TRBJ1-5; d_call: NA; clone_size: NA; cdr3_aa: CASSLLSNQPQHF; cdr3_nt: TGTGCCAGCAGTTTACTGAGCAATCAGCCCCAGCATTTT
v_call: TRBV29-1; j_call: TRBJ2-3; d_call: NA; clone_size: NA; cdr3_aa: CSVEDSLELDTQYF; cdr3_nt: TGCAGCGTTGAAGATTCGCTAGAATTAGATACGCAGTATTTT
v_call: TRBV3-1/TRBV3-2; j_call: TRBJ2-3; d_call: TRBD2; clone_size: NA; cdr3_aa: CASSQDILAGAPTDTQYF; cdr3_nt: TGTGCCAGCAGCCAAGATATTCTAGCGGGAGCGCCCACAGATACGCAGTATTTT
v_call: TRBV11-2; j_call: TRBJ2-1; d_call: TRBD2; clone_size: NA; cdr3_aa: CASSDIRRGSYNEQFF; cdr3_nt: TGTGCCAGCAGCGACATAAGGCGGGGGAGCTACAATGAGCAGTTCTTC
v_call: TRBV5-4; j_call: TRBJ2-1; d_call: NA; clone_size: NA; cdr3_aa: CASSKPGYKGGEQFF; cdr3_nt: TGTGCCAGCTCTAAGCCGGGGTACAAGGGCGGTGAGCAGTTCTTC
v_call: TRBV4-1; j_call: TRBJ2-3; d_call: TRBD2; clone_size: NA; cdr3_aa: CASSHLAGVEDTQYF; cdr3_nt: TGCGCCAGCAGCCATCTAGCGGGGGTGGAAGATACGCAGTATTTT
v_call: TRBV19; j_call: TRBJ1-3; d_call: TRBD1; clone_size: NA; cdr3_aa: CASRNWDSSGNTIYF; cdr3_nt: TGTGCCAGTAGAAATTGGGACAGCTCTGGAAACACCATATATTTT
v_call: TRBV9; j_call: TRBJ2-3; d_call: NA; clone_size: NA; cdr3_aa: CASSVGDSGPADTQYF; cdr3_nt: TGTGCCAGCAGCGTAGGGGATAGCGGCCCGGCAGATACGCAGTATTTT
v_call: TRBV7-9; j_call: TRBJ1-2; d_call: NA; clone_size: NA; cdr3_aa: CASSLGTGRSDYGYTF; cdr3_nt: TGTGCCAGCAGCCTCGGGACTGGGAGAAGCGACTATGGCTACACCTTC
v_call: TRBV5-5; j_call: TRBJ2-3; d_call: TRBD2; clone_size: NA; cdr3_aa: CASTRTSGRGGTDTQYF; cdr3_nt: TGTGCCAGCACCCGGACTAGCGGGAGGGGTGGCACAGATACGCAGTATTTT
v_call: TRBV10-1; j_call: TRBJ2-7; d_call: TRBD2; clone_size: NA; cdr3_aa: CASSYGLAGSYEQYF; cdr3_nt: TGCGCCAGCAGTTATGGACTAGCGGGTTCCTACGAGCAGTACTTC
v_call: TRBV7-4; j_call: TRBJ2-4; d_call: NA; clone_size: NA; cdr3_aa: CASSRSRDLAKNIQYF; cdr3_nt: TGTGCCAGCAGCCGGTCGCGGGACCTAGCCAAAAACATTCAGTACTTC
v_call: TRBV5-6; j_call: TRBJ2-7; d_call: NA; clone_size: NA; cdr3_aa: CASSPGVGLDPYEQYF; cdr3_nt: TGTGCCAGCAGCCCGGGGGTCGGACTCGACCCCTACGAGCAGTACTTC